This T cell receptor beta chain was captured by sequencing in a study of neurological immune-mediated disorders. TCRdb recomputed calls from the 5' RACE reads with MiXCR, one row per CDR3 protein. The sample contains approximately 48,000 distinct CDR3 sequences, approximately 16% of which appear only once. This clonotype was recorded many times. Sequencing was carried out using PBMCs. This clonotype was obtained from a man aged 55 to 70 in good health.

In nucleotides, the CDR3 is TGCGCCAGCAGCTTGGCGCTCTCCTACAATGAGCAGTTCTTC. It is translated as CASSLALSYNEQFF. The chain couples TRBV5-1 to TRBJ2-1, with D uncertain. The CDR3 totals 14 residues. V dropped 0 bases and J dropped 0 bases, with 4 bases sitting between them. The germline V gene has CDR1 SGHRS and CDR2 YFSETQ. The entire variable domain, with the rest obtained from reference TRBV5-1 and TRBJ2-1, is as follows: KAGVTQTPRYLIKTRGQQVTLSCSPISGHRSVSWYQQTPGQGLQFLFEYFSETQRNKGNFPGRFSGRQFSNSRSEMNVSTLELGDSALYLCASSLALSYNEQFFGPGTRLTVL.